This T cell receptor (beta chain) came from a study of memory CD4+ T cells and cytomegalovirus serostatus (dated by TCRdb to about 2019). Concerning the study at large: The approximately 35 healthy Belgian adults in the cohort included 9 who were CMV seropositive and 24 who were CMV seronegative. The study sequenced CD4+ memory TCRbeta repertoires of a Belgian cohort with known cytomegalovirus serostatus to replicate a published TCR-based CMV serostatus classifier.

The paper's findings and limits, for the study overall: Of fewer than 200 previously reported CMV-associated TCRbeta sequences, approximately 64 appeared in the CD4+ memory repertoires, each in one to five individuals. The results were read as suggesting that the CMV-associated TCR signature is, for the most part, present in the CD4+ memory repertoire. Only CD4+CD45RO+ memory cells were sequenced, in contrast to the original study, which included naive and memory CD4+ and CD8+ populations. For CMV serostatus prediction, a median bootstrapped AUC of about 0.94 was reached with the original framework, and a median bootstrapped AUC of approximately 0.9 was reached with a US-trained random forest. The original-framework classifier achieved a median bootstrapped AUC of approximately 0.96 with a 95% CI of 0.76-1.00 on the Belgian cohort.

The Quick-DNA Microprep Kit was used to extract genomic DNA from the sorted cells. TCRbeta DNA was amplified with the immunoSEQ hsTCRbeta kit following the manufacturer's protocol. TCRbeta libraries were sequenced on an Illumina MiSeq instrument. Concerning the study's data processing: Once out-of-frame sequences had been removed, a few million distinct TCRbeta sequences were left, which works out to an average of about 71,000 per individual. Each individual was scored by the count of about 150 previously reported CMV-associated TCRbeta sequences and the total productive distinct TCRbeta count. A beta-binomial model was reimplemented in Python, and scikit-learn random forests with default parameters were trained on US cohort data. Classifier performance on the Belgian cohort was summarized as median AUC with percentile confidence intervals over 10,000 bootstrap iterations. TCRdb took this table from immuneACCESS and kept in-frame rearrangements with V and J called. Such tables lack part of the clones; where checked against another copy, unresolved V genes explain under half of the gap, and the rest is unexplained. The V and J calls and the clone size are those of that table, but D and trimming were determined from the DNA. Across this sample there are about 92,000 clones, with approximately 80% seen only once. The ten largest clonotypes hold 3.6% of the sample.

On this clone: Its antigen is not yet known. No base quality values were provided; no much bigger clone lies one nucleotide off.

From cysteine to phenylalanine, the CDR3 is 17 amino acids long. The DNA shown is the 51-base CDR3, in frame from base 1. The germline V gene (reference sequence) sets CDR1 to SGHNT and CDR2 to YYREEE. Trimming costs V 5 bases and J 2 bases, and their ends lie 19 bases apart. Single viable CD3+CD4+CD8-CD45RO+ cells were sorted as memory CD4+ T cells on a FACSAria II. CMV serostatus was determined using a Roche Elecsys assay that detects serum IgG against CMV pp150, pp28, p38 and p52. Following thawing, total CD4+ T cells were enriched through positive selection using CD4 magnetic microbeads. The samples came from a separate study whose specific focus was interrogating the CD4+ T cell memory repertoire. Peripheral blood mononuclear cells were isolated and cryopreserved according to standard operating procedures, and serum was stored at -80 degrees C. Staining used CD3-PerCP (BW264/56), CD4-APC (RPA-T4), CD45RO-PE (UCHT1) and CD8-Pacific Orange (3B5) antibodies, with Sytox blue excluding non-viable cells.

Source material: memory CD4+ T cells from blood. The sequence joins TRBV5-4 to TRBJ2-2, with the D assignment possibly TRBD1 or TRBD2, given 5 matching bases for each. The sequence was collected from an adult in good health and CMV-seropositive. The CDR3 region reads CASSRPRDRGNTGELFF. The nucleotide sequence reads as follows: TGTGCCAGCAGTCGACCTAGGGACCGAGGAAACACCGGGGAGCTGTTTTTT.